This TCR beta chain was captured in a study of response to subunit inactivated influenza vaccine (dated by TCRdb to the late 2010s). Regarding the research as a whole: Deep quantitative profiling of the T cell receptor repertoire was used in the study to follow responses to a trivalent subunit inactivated influenza vaccine.

Study-level results and caveats: The authors suggested that each seasonal influenza vaccination may recruit only a limited number of new T cells.

V gives up 5 bases and J gives up 4 bases, and the segment between their germline ends measures 14 bases. From the germline V gene (reference sequence), CDR1 is SEHNR and CDR2 is FQNEAQ. The CDR3 numbers 14 residues from cysteine through phenylalanine. The CDR3 DNA has 42 bases and is translated from base 1. This clonotype occurred many times. Its binding antigen is unknown. No base quality values were provided; no much bigger clone lies one nucleotide off. Libraries were built with RT-PCR. The listed sequencing device is Illumina HiSeq 2500. The public sequencing data were trimmed at Q25 with fastp and processed into clonotypes with MiXCR by TCRdb, which kept only in-frame beta chains. Entries that share a CDR3 protein sequence are merged under the most common genes and DNA. The table for this sample lists over 750,000 distinct CDR3 sequences; 20% to 25% of them were counted only once. The ten largest clones represent more than 8.5% of the sample.

The receptor chain draws on TRBV7-9 and TRBJ2-5; the D gene is perhaps TRBD1, on 7 matching bases. The sequence was collected from a man in his fifties who received an inactivated influenza vaccine. Donor details come from another sample of the same person, matched by shared clones. Sequenced material: PBMCs from blood, taken 5 days after vaccination. The DNA reads as follows: TGTGCCAGCAGCAAGAGACAGGGAGGAGAGACCCAGTACTTC. This codes for CASSKRQGGETQYF.